This T cell receptor beta chain was found in a study of patients and donors after allogeneic stem cell transplantation. This clonotype has just a few counts. Via MiXCR, TCRdb re-called the RT-PCR reads, giving one row per CDR3 protein. The sample has about a million distinct CDR3 sequences, 18% seen once; the top ten hold under 6.5%. V lost 3 bases and J lost 6, with 12 bases in between. CDR3 length: 14 residues. Sequenced: blood, either unsorted or a sorted T cell fraction (not recorded which). The receptor's source is a human donor who was either an allogeneic HSCT recipient or a stem cell or donor lymphocyte infusion donor (not recorded which). It is not recorded whose cells these are; they may come from a transplant donor. This rearrangement joins TRBV12-3 or TRBV12-4 to TRBJ1-5; D perhaps matches TRBD1 (5 bases). CDR3 DNA sequence: TGTGCCAGCAGTTTTGGGGGGATCGGTCAGCCCCAGCATTTT. It encodes CASSFGGIGQPQHF.